One sample yielded the 13 T cell receptor beta chains listed below, sequenced in a study of T-cell reconstitution after alpha-beta-depleted transplantation in children. As it was prepared, the TCRbeta library received unique molecular identifiers. TCRdb called the PCR reads again in MiXCR, with one record for every CDR3 protein. The sample yields 670,000 or so distinct CDR3 sequences, under 15% seen once. The sequencing used PBMCs, collected before TCRalphabeta/CD19-depleted stem cell transplant. The receptors stem from a girl aged 2-10 years with congenital amegakaryocytic thrombocytopenia, due to receive a stem cell transplant.

The sample holds many counts of this clonotype. The rearrangement uses TRBV12-3 or TRBV12-4 and TRBJ1-2; 11 positions agree with TRBD1. V shed 10 bases, J shed 7 bases, and the junction held 8 bases outside the gene matches. The CDR3 length is 13 residues. The CDR3, as DNA: TGTGCCACCACGGGACAGGGGGATTCTGGCTACACCTTC. Translation: CATTGQGDSGYTF.

This clonotype has a handful of counts. The V and J genes are TRBV7-9 and TRBJ2-1; possibly TRBD1 or TRBD2 for D (5 bases each). The V and J ends lost 6 bases and 6 bases respectively, with 21 bases between them. CDR1 and CDR2 from the germline V gene are SEHNR and FQNEAQ (reference sequence). CDR3 size: 16 residues. The CDR3 bases are TGTGCCAGCAGTCCTAATTCCGGGACGGCCTCCAATGAGCAGTTCTTC. Protein sequence: CASSPNSGTASNEQFF.

This clonotype was detected many times. V and J are TRBV29-1 and TRBJ2-5; D is undetermined. The CDR3 runs 11 residues. Germline CDR1 and CDR2: SQVTM and ANQGSEA. Trimming stripped 7 bases from V and 2 bases from J, with 8 bases between. CDR3 region: CSGRSQETQYF. CDR3 nucleotides: TGCAGCGGACGGTCACAAGAGACCCAGTACTTC. Looking up the rest from reference TRBV29-1 and TRBJ2-5 gives the full variable domain: SAVISQKPSRDICQRGTSLTIQCQVDSQVTMMFWYRQQPGQSLTLIATANQGSEATYESGFVIDKFPISRPNLTFSTLTVSNMSPEDSSIYLCSGRSQETQYFGPGTRLLVL.

V and J are TRBV25-1 and TRBJ2-1; D might be TRBD2 (6 bases). Germline loops: CDR1 MGHDK, CDR2 SYGVNS. The CDR3 spans 14 residues. V lost 1 base and J lost 5, with 9 bases in between. CDR3 bases: TGTGCCAGCAGTGAATTAAGGGAGGACAATGAGCAGTTCTTC. Its protein product is CASSELREDNEQFF.

As to this clonotype: This may stem from a read error, because a much larger clone lies one nucleotide away. This chain connects TRBV10-2 to TRBJ2-1, with 9 bases identical to TRBD2. There are 14 residues in the CDR3. Germline V gene sequence: CDR1 WSHSY, CDR2 SAAADI. The V gene end was trimmed by 3 bases and the J gene end by 8 bases; junction bases not matched to a gene: 5. CDR3 protein: CASSDAGGGYEQFF. Written as DNA, the CDR3 is TGCGCCAGCAGTGACGCGGGAGGGGGGTATGAGCAGTTCTTC.

This clonotype was picked up many times. This chain links TRBV20-1 with TRBJ2-5; TRBD2 agrees at 8 bases. V trimming: 6 bases; J trimming: 5 bases; junction bases outside the gene matches: 2. The CDR3 has 11 residues. Looked up from germline, CDR1 is DFQATT and CDR2 is SNEGSKA (reference sequence). The DNA for the CDR3 is TGCAGTGCGAAGCGGGGGGAGACCCAGTACTTC. Protein sequence: CSAKRGETQYF.

This clonotype occurred many times. The CDR3 bases are TGTGCCAGCAGTCCCAAAGACAGAAAACAAGAGACCCAGTACTTC. This gives the protein CASSPKDRKQETQYF. The chain carries TRBV12-3 or TRBV12-4 and TRBJ2-5; D perhaps matches TRBD1 (5 bases). Trimming left V 5 bases short and J 2 bases short, with 15 bases between. The length of the CDR3 is 15 residues.

This clonotype was counted many times. J is TRBJ2-1 and V is TRBV5-1; 10 nucleotides align to TRBD2. This CDR3 comprises 15 residues. V trimming: 1 base; J trimming: 5 bases; junction bases outside the gene matches: 3. Germline V gives CDR1 SGHRS, CDR2 YFSETQ. The CDR3 protein is CASSLSGRADNEQFF. The CDR3 region has the DNA TGCGCCAGCAGCTTGAGCGGGAGGGCGGACAATGAGCAGTTCTTC.

Ten or more counts support this clonotype. The chain employs TRBV5-1 and TRBJ2-1; D gene uncertain. The germline V gene encodes CDR1 SGHRS and CDR2 YFSETQ. V was shortened by 0 bases and J by 10 bases, with 5 bases between the two germline ends. The CDR3 spans 11 residues. Written as DNA, the CDR3 is TGCGCCAGCAGCTTGGCGACAGAGCAGTTCTTC. Translation gives CASSLATEQFF. Filled out from reference TRBV5-1 and TRBJ2-1, the complete variable domain reads KAGVTQTPRYLIKTRGQQVTLSCSPISGHRSVSWYQQTPGQGLQFLFEYFSETQRNKGNFPGRFSGRQFSNSRSEMNVSTLELGDSALYLCASSLATEQFFGPGTRLTVL.

This clonotype was detected many times. This chain uses TRBV5-1 with TRBJ2-1; TRBD1 matches at 7 bases. J was trimmed by 9 bases and V by 0 bases; bases with no gene match: 12. The CDR3 has 16 amino acids. CDR1 and CDR2 from the germline V gene are SGHRS and YFSETQ. The CDR3 DNA sequence: TGCGCCAGCAGCTTGGCTGGCCCTAGGGGGCTCTCTGAGCAGTTCTTC. It translates to CASSLAGPRGLSEQFF.

This clonotype was seen many times. V is TRBV25-1 and J is TRBJ2-7; D unclear. Germline V CDR1 and CDR2: MGHDK, SYGVNS. The V end was cut by 5 bases, the J end by 4 bases, with 12 bases between. The CDR3 is 13 amino acids. CDR3 DNA: TGTGCCAGCAGTCAACGGCTTCGTTACGAGCAGTACTTC. Amino acid sequence: CASSQRLRYEQYF.

The DNA for the CDR3 is TGCAGTGCTAGAGATTATTTGGGGAGTTCCGAGACCCAGTACTTC. Protein product: CSARDYLGSSETQYF. The rearrangement uses TRBV20-1 and TRBJ2-5; a possible D gene is TRBD2 (5 bases). Between the trimmed V and J ends, which lost 0 bases and 5 bases, there was a span of 16 bases. The CDR3 spans 15 residues. Per germline, CDR1 DFQATT and CDR2 SNEGSKA (reference sequence).

The chain carries TRBV6-5 and TRBJ2-7; 13 bases map to TRBD2. This CDR3 has 17 amino acids. Germline values: CDR1 MNHEY, CDR2 SVGAGI. Trimming took 2 bases from V and 1 from J; bases not matched to a gene: 5. The CDR3 region is CASSYGGTSGKSYEQYF. Here the CDR3 DNA reads TGTGCCAGCAGTTACGGGGGGACTAGCGGGAAATCCTACGAGCAGTACTTC.